This passage covers 10 T cell receptor beta chains from one sample sequenced in a study of CD8+ T cells in alopecia areata. The sequencing template was cDNA reverse transcribed from extracted RNA. TCRdb's table, derived via immunoSEQ multiplex PCR, lists solely in-frame clones and lacks some. This table has around 60,000 clones, about 43% appearing once. Documented treatment: oral pan-JAK inhibitor, 5-10 mg twice daily. Here the sequenced sample was CD8+ T cells sorted from blood, taken at roughly week 38, from a patient treated with tofacitinib. The source is a human donor with alopecia areata.

The rearrangement uses TRBV30 and TRBJ2-5; D uncertain. Germline-derived CDR1 and CDR2 are GTSNPN and SVGIG (reference sequence). CDR3 size: 13 residues. Trimming stripped 0 bases from V and 0 bases from J, with 5 bases between. The CDR3 here is CAWSVMDQETQYF. The CDR3 nucleotides are TGTGCCTGGAGTGTTATGGACCAAGAGACCCAGTACTTC.

Remarks on this clone: Its ends do not fully match the called genes, so a read error is possible. The chain has TRBV7-9 and TRBJ2-1; no clear D. Germline assignment: CDR1 SEHNR and CDR2 FQNEAQ (reference sequence). This CDR3 has 14 residues. CDR3 sequence (DNA): TGTGCCACCAGCTTGGGGTCGTGGTACAATGAGCAGTTCTTC. Its translation is CATSLGSWYNEQFF. Complete variable domain (other parts from reference TRBV7-9 and TRBJ2-1): DTGVSQNPRHKITKRGQNVTFRCDPISEHNRLYWYRQTLGQGPEFLTYFQNEAQLEKSRLLSDRFSAERPKGSFSTLEIQRTEQGDSAMYLCATSLGSWYNEQFFGPGTRLTVL.

The V call is TRBV2, the J call TRBJ2-1; 7 bases match TRBD2. The ends lost 9 bases at V and 3 bases at J; junction bases unmatched: 11. The CDR3 consists of 15 residues. Germline V gives CDR1 SNHLY, CDR2 FYNNEI. The CDR3 region has the DNA TGTGCCAGTCCTCCCAGGGCGGGAGACTACAATGAGCAGTTCTTC. It codes for CASPPRAGDYNEQFF.

As DNA, the CDR3 is TGTGCCAGCAGCCTCTGGTCCCAGGGGGCCAGGGATGAGCAGTACTTC. Its translation is CASSLWSQGARDEQYF. The J gene is TRBJ2-7, the V gene TRBV9; TRBD1 matches at 8 bases. J was trimmed by 7 bases and V by 4 bases; bases with no gene match: 16. The CDR3 extends over 16 amino acids. Germline CDR1 reads SGDLS; CDR2 reads YYNGEE.

The chain carries TRBV29-1 and TRBJ1-1; tentatively, D is TRBD1 (6 bases). This CDR3 is 15 amino acids long. V lost 3 bases to trimming and J lost 3 bases, with 17 bases between them. Germline assignment: CDR1 SQVTM and CDR2 ANQGSEA. Here the CDR3 DNA reads TGCAGCGTTGAGGGTATGGGGGGCAGGTACACTGAAGCTTTCTTT. This translates into CSVEGMGGRYTEAFF.

The chain has TRBV14 and TRBJ1-2; 10 nucleotides match TRBD1. CDR1 and CDR2 (germline): SGHDN, FVKESK. CDR3 length: 14 residues. The V segment lost 4 bases and the J segment 8 bases; nucleotides outside the gene matches: 7. DNA for the CDR3: TGTGCCAGCAGCCCCGGGACAGGGGCTAGAGGCTACACCTTC. Amino acid sequence: CASSPGTGARGYTF.

The chain employs TRBV5-4 and TRBJ2-7, with TRBD1 identical over 8 bases. The CDR3 length is 14 residues. CDR1 is SGHNT, CDR2 YYREEE, per germline (reference sequence). V was pared by 2 bases and J by 3 bases, with 4 bases of the junction left unmatched. The CDR3 reads CASSFTGGDYEQYF. The CDR3 coding sequence is TGTGCCAGCAGCTTCACAGGGGGAGACTACGAGCAGTACTTC.

The chain uses TRBV2 and TRBJ2-1; TRBD1 matches at 9 bases. V lost 10 bases, J lost 5 bases, and 6 bases stayed unmatched. Germline V gene lookup returns CDR1 SNHLY and CDR2 FYNNEI. This CDR3 contains 13 residues. This CDR3 reads CANPGQGHNEQFF. CDR3 DNA sequence: TGTGCCAACCCGGGACAGGGTCACAATGAGCAGTTCTTC.

This sequence joins TRBV9 and TRBJ2-7; 9 bases fit TRBD1. Germline loops: CDR1 SGDLS, CDR2 YYNGEE. The CDR3 runs to 16 residues. The V gene end was trimmed by 3 bases and the J gene end by 1 base; junction bases not matched to a gene: 8. The CDR3 region has the DNA TGTGCCAGCAGCGATACTTCCGGGACAGGGTCCTACGAGCAGTACTTC. This translates into CASSDTSGTGSYEQYF.

This clone was detected a few times. The rearrangement links TRBV5-4 to TRBJ2-7, with D maybe TRBD2 (6 bases). The V and J ends lost 4 bases and 2 bases respectively, with 13 bases between them. Per the germline V gene, CDR1 is SGHNT and CDR2 is YYREEE (reference sequence). The CDR3 length is 14 residues. As DNA, the CDR3 is TGTGCCAGCAGCACGGGGGACGTAGCCTACGAGCAGTACTTC. This codes for CASSTGDVAYEQYF.